This T cell receptor beta chain was sequenced in a study of T cells in narcolepsy (dated by TCRdb to the late 2010s). Background on the whole study: Patients with narcolepsy type 1 or type 2 (NT1, NT2) and healthy control donors were enrolled in the study. To look for autoreactive T cells in narcolepsy patients that target self-antigens of hypocretin neurons (hypocretin, TRIB2), the study used TCR Vbeta sequencing to follow clonotypes in blood and CSF. What the authors observed across the whole study: According to the report, autoreactive clonotypes were detected serially in the blood of the same patients and of different patients, but not in healthy controls. Plots that compared CSF and blood CD4+ T cell clonotypes from the same patient highlighted HCRT-specific and TRIB2-specific autoreactive clonotypes. Numbers of sequenced blood memory CD4+ clonotypes were comparable, averaging roughly 37,000 in patients and some 33,000 in controls. Some blood memory CD4+ repertoires from patients and controls contained no sequences matching autoreactive T cell clones.

Comments on this clone: Which antigen it targets is not known. Base qualities are not recorded, but no much larger clone differs from it by a single base.

Memory CD4+ T cells were sorted ex vivo from peripheral blood of narcolepsy patients and healthy controls for TCR Vbeta sequencing. The library was built by means of the immunoSEQ multiplex PCR assay. TCRdb provides this immuneACCESS table in a form limited to in-frame rearrangements. Some clones are lacking; in checked studies, under half of them reflect an unresolved V gene, and why the rest are absent is not known. The sample table lists under 20,000 clones, 70% to 90% of them with a count of one. Approximately 0.7% of the sample is in the top ten clones. V is shortened by 3 bases, J by 5 bases, and the region joining them spans 16 bases. Inclusive of the bounding cysteine and phenylalanine, the CDR3 is 16 residues long. The kept DNA is CDR3 alone, 48 bases in frame from the first base. The germline V gene specifies KGHSH as CDR1 and LQKENI as CDR2.

The clonotype comes from a human donor in good health. The sample consisted of memory (CD45RA-) CD4+ T cells from blood. The cell subset or site label on this specimen signifies: memory T cells sorted ex vivo from peripheral blood. The V and J segments used are TRBV18 and TRBJ2-2, with a tentative D gene TRBD1 over 5 matching bases. The CDR3 corresponds to CASSPSGRARTGELFF. The nucleotide sequence is TGTGCCAGCTCACCCTCGGGCAGGGCGAGGACCGGGGAGCTGTTTTTT.